A single sample gave rise to the 4 T cell receptor beta chains below, sequenced in a study of blood T cell repertoires in COVID-19. The data were produced by immunoSEQ multiplex PCR, yet TCRdb's version contains in-frame clones alone and is incomplete. The sample contains around 60,000 clones, approximately 82% of which appear only once. The source material was peripheral blood. The receptors originated from a woman aged 80 or over with acute or convalescent COVID-19.

This clone has just one count. The DNA of the CDR3 is TGTGCCAGCAGCCGGAAGGGACAGTCCCAAGAGACCCAGTACTTC. Translated: CASSRKGQSQETQYF. The chain has TRBV3-1 (or the pseudogene TRBV3-2) and TRBJ2-5; 7 nucleotides match TRBD1. The CDR3 contains 15 residues. Germline V gene lookup returns CDR1 LGHDT and CDR2 YNNKEL (reference sequence). V was clipped by 4 bases and J by 1 base; unmatched bases: 6.

The J gene is TRBJ1-5, the V gene TRBV28; 8 bases map to TRBD1. The CDR3 loop spans 16 amino acids. Germline V CDR1 and CDR2: MDHEN, SYDVKM. V was clipped by 6 bases and J by 4 bases; unmatched bases: 11. The CDR3 region is CASSQGNRGSNQPQHF. In DNA, the CDR3 is TGTGCCAGCAGCCAAGGGAACAGGGGGTCAAATCAGCCCCAGCATTTT.

V usage is TRBV19 and J usage is TRBJ2-5; D may be TRBD2 (5 bases). This CDR3 region has 14 residues. The V gene's germline CDR1 is LNHDA and CDR2 SQIVND (reference sequence). Between the trimmed V and J ends, which lost 2 bases and 5 bases, there was a span of 12 bases. CDR3 in amino acids: CASSIFGVGETQYF. The DNA for the CDR3 is TGTGCCAGTAGTATATTCGGGGTTGGCGAGACCCAGTACTTC.

The CDR3 loop is CAWQSGSTDTQYF. The DNA of the CDR3 is TGTGCCTGGCAGTCCGGGAGCACAGATACGCAGTATTTT. The chain links TRBV30 to TRBJ2-3; D unclear. CDR3 length: 13 amino acids. Germline V gives CDR1 GTSNPN, CDR2 SVGIG (reference sequence). V dropped 5 bases and J dropped 0 bases, with 9 bases sitting between them.